This T cell receptor beta chain stems from a study of cytomegalovirus exposure and HLA in healthy donors. PCR used 60 Vbeta primers and 13 Jbeta primers. TCRdb's table, derived via immunoSEQ multiplex PCR, lists solely in-frame clones and lacks some. Among roughly 180,000 clones listed, 75% to 85% were seen once. The germline V and J ends were trimmed by 5 bases and 0 bases, with 5 bases remaining between them. CDR1 is SGHTA and CDR2 is FQGTGA in the germline V gene. The length of the CDR3 is 14 residues. Material for sequencing was PBMCs. This sequence originates from a woman aged 55-75 years in good health and CMV-seropositive. V is TRBV7-3 and J is TRBJ1-6; D not certain. This chain's CDR3 is CASSRSSYNSPLHF. As DNA, the CDR3 is TGTGCCAGCAGCAGGAGCTCCTATAATTCACCCCTCCACTTT.